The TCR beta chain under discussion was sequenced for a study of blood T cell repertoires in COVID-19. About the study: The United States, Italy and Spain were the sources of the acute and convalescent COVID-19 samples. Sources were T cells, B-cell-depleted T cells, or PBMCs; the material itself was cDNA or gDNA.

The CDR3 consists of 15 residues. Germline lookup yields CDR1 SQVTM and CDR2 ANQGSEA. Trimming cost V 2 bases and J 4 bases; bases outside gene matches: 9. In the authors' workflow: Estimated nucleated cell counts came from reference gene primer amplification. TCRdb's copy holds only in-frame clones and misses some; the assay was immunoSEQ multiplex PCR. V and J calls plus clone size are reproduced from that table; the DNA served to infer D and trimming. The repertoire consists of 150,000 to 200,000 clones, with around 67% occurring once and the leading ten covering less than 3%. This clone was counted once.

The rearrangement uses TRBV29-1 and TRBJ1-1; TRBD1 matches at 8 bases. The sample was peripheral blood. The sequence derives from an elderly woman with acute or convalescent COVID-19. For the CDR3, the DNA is TGCAGCGTTGAATCAGGGCAGGGGGCCGTCACTGAAGCTTTCTTT. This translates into CSVESGQGAVTEAFF.